These T cell receptor beta chains were read from a single sample in a study of blood T cell repertoires in COVID-19. TCRdb's table, derived via immunoSEQ multiplex PCR, lists solely in-frame clones and lacks some. The table shows roughly 350,000 clones, with 85% occurring only once. Input material: peripheral blood. Receptors originate from a woman aged 18 to 35 with acute or convalescent COVID-19. Both conserved end residues are part of each CDR3. Fields, in order: V gene, D gene, clone size, J gene, CDR3 DNA, CDR3 protein. The D gene is left open where the match is weak. Size is omitted from some rows. Given values are once, few, many or a class for expanded clones.

V gene: TRBV2; D gene: .; clone size: .; J gene: TRBJ1-2; CDR3 DNA: TGTGCCAGCAGCACGTCTACGTATGGCTACACCTTC; CDR3 protein: CASSTSTYGYTF
V gene: TRBV7-3; D gene: .; clone size: .; J gene: TRBJ2-1; CDR3 DNA: TGTGCCAGCAGCTTAGGGCCTGACCATGAGCAGTTCTTC; CDR3 protein: CASSLGPDHEQFF
V gene: TRBV9; D gene: TRBD1; clone size: .; J gene: TRBJ2-2; CDR3 DNA: TGTGCCAGCAGCGTAGGGGACAGGGAGTCCGGGGAGCTGTTTTTT; CDR3 protein: CASSVGDRESGELFF
V gene: TRBV19; D gene: .; clone size: few; J gene: TRBJ2-7; CDR3 DNA: TGTGCCAGTAGTCCAGGGTCCTACTACGAGCAGTACTTC; CDR3 protein: CASSPGSYYEQYF
V gene: TRBV18; D gene: .; clone size: .; J gene: TRBJ1-2; CDR3 DNA: TGTGCCAGCTCACCACCAGCGGGGGTGAGAGGCTACACCTTC; CDR3 protein: CASSPPAGVRGYTF
V gene: TRBV4-1; D gene: TRBD2; clone size: .; J gene: TRBJ2-7; CDR3 DNA: TGCGCCAGCAGCCCCGTTGGGGCTAGCGGGGTCTACGAGCAGTACTTC; CDR3 protein: CASSPVGASGVYEQYF
V gene: TRBV6-5; D gene: .; clone size: few; J gene: TRBJ1-5; CDR3 DNA: TGTGCCAGCAGGCCGAAGGAGGGCGGTCAGCCCCAGCATTTT; CDR3 protein: CASRPKEGGQPQHF
V gene: TRBV7-2; D gene: .; clone size: .; J gene: TRBJ1-2; CDR3 DNA: TGTGCCAGCAGCTATGATGAGGCGGGAGGCTACACCTTC; CDR3 protein: CASSYDEAGGYTF
V gene: TRBV19; D gene: TRBD1; clone size: .; J gene: TRBJ2-2; CDR3 DNA: TGTGCCAGTAGTATAGAAGGGACAGGGGGCTATTCGGGCGGGGAGCTGTTTTTT; CDR3 protein: CASSIEGTGGYSGGELFF
V gene: TRBV2; D gene: .; clone size: .; J gene: TRBJ2-1; CDR3 DNA: TGTGCCAGCAGTGAAGAAGCGAGCCCATACAATGAGCAGTTCTTC; CDR3 protein: CASSEEASPYNEQFF
V gene: TRBV5-4; D gene: .; clone size: .; J gene: TRBJ2-2; CDR3 DNA: TGTGCCAGCAGCTTGTACGGTCACACCGGGGAGCTGTTTTTT; CDR3 protein: CASSLYGHTGELFF
V gene: TRBV28; D gene: .; clone size: once; J gene: TRBJ1-4; CDR3 DNA: TGTGCCAGCAGTTTAGAGCGGGCAGCTAATGAAAAACTGTTTTTT; CDR3 protein: CASSLERAANEKLFF
V gene: TRBV6-6; D gene: TRBD2; clone size: .; J gene: TRBJ2-7; CDR3 DNA: TGTGCCATCCGGGCCGGGGCTAGCGGTACCTACGAGCAGTACTTC; CDR3 protein: CAIRAGASGTYEQYF